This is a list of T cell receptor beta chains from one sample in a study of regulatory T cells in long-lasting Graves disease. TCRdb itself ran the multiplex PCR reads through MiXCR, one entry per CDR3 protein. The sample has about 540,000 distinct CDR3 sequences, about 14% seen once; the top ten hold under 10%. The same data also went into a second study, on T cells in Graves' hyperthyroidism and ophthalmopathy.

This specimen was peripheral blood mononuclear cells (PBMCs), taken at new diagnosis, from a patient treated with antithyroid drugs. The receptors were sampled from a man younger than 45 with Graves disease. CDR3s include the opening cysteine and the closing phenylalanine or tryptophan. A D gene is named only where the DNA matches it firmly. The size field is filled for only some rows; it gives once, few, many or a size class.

CDR3: CATTQVSQAYEQYF
DNA: TGTGCCACCACCCAAGTGTCCCAGGCCTACGAGCAGTACTTC
D: .
J: TRBJ2-7
V: TRBV15
size: .

CDR3: CPPERTGKEYGYTF
DNA: TGTCCACCGGAGAGGACAGGCAAGGAGTATGGCTACACCTTC
D: TRBD1
J: TRBJ1-2
V: TRBV6-1
size: few

CDR3: CSLSVDNTDTQYF
DNA: TGCAGCCTCTCCGTAGACAACACAGATACGCAGTATTTT
D: .
J: TRBJ2-3
V: TRBV29-1
size: many

CDR3: CASNQAGGEETQYF
DNA: TGTGCCAGCAACCAAGCGGGAGGGGAAGAGACCCAGTACTTC
D: TRBD2
J: TRBJ2-5
V: TRBV3-1
size: many

CDR3: CASSVFEGGRSYGYTF
DNA: TGTGCCAGCAGTGTATTCGAGGGGGGCAGATCCTATGGCTACACCTTC
D: .
J: TRBJ1-2
V: TRBV27
size: .

CDR3: CASSAGRIGYTF
DNA: TGTGCCAGCAGCGCCGGAAGAATTGGCTACACCTTC
D: .
J: TRBJ1-2
V: TRBV6-2/TRBV6-3
size: many

CDR3: CASSPNVASGNTIYF
DNA: TGTGCCAGCTCACCGAACGTCGCCTCTGGAAACACCATATATTTT
D: .
J: TRBJ1-3
V: TRBV18
size: many

CDR3: CASSLRASTDTQYF
DNA: TGTGCCAGCAGCTTAAGGGCTAGCACAGATACGCAGTATTTT
D: .
J: TRBJ2-3
V: TRBV7-9
size: many

CDR3: CASRVDRYKTQHF
DNA: TGTGCCAGTAGAGTGGACAGGTATAAGACCCAGCATTTT
D: TRBD1
J: TRBJ1-5
V: TRBV19
size: .

CDR3: CASSPGGSGGNYNEQFF
DNA: TGTGCCAGCAGTCCGGGTGGTAGCGGGGGCAATTACAATGAGCAGTTCTTC
D: TRBD2
J: TRBJ2-1
V: TRBV12-3/TRBV12-4
size: many

CDR3: CASSHKTSGRGPDTQYF
DNA: TGTGCCAGCAGCCATAAGACTAGCGGGAGAGGTCCAGATACGCAGTATTTT
D: TRBD2
J: TRBJ2-3
V: TRBV12-3/TRBV12-4
size: many

CDR3: CATSGTGDADTQYF
DNA: TGTGCCACCAGTGGTACAGGGGATGCAGATACGCAGTATTTT
D: TRBD1
J: TRBJ2-3
V: TRBV24-1
size: many

CDR3: CASSFQGGIGTEAFF
DNA: TGTGCCAGTAGTTTCCAGGGGGGGATTGGCACTGAAGCTTTCTTT
D: TRBD1
J: TRBJ1-1
V: TRBV19
size: many

CDR3: CASSWTGITEAFF
DNA: TGTGCCAGCAGCTGGACAGGGATTACTGAAGCTTTCTTT
D: TRBD1
J: TRBJ1-1
V: TRBV27
size: .

CDR3: CASSPIVGPEQYF
DNA: TGTGCCAGCAGTCCCATAGTGGGTCCCGAGCAGTACTTC
D: .
J: TRBJ2-7
V: TRBV6-2/TRBV6-3
size: .

CDR3: CASSPIDGNEQFF
DNA: TGTGCCAGCAGCCCCATCGACGGTAATGAGCAGTTCTTC
D: .
J: TRBJ2-1
V: TRBV7-9
size: few

CDR3: CASSLSRPLRLIWHTQYF
DNA: TGTGCCAGCAGTTTATCGAGACCCCTTCGACTAATATGGCATACGCAGTATTTT
D: .
J: TRBJ2-3
V: TRBV27
size: many

CDR3: CASSQDRGQTQYF
DNA: TGCGCCAGCAGCCAAGATAGGGGACAGACCCAGTACTTC
D: .
J: TRBJ2-5
V: TRBV4-1
size: few

CDR3: CSARDLAGSSYEQYF
DNA: TGCAGTGCTAGAGATTTAGCGGGAAGCTCCTACGAGCAGTACTTC
D: TRBD2
J: TRBJ2-7
V: TRBV20-1
size: many

CDR3: CSASRGQGEQFF
DNA: TGCAGTGCTAGTAGGGGGCAAGGGGAGCAGTTCTTC
D: TRBD1
J: TRBJ2-1
V: TRBV20-1
size: many

CDR3: CASRSTSGIDNEQFF
DNA: TGTGCCAGCAGATCGACTAGCGGGATAGACAATGAGCAGTTCTTC
D: TRBD2
J: TRBJ2-1
V: TRBV7-2
size: many

CDR3: CASSPGLADGGDTQYF
DNA: TGTGCCAGCAGCCCAGGACTAGCAGACGGAGGAGATACGCAGTATTTT
D: TRBD2
J: TRBJ2-3
V: TRBV3-1
size: many

CDR3: CASSSDSGRIHEQYF
DNA: TGTGCCAGCAGCTCCGATAGCGGGAGAATCCACGAGCAGTACTTC
D: TRBD2
J: TRBJ2-7
V: TRBV11-2
size: many

CDR3: CSGGTSGRASNNEQFF
DNA: TGCAGTGGAGGGACTAGCGGGAGGGCCTCTAACAATGAGCAGTTCTTC
D: TRBD2
J: TRBJ2-1
V: TRBV20-1
size: .

CDR3: CASSLQGADYEQYF
DNA: TGTGCCAGCAGTCTACAGGGGGCGGACTACGAGCAGTACTTC
D: TRBD1
J: TRBJ2-7
V: TRBV2
size: .

CDR3: CSARIGSRDDQPQHF
DNA: TGCAGTGCTAGAATTGGGAGTCGGGACGATCAGCCCCAGCATTTT
D: .
J: TRBJ1-5
V: TRBV20-1
size: .

CDR3: CSASRPPGGPRDEQYF
DNA: TGCAGTGCTAGTCGCCCCCCGGGGGGTCCGCGGGACGAGCAGTACTTC
D: TRBD2
J: TRBJ2-7
V: TRBV20-1
size: few

CDR3: CASTQGGSYEQYF
DNA: TGTGCCAGCACCCAGGGAGGCAGCTACGAGCAGTACTTC
D: .
J: TRBJ2-7
V: TRBV27
size: many

CDR3: CASSFRTGGLADYNEQFF
DNA: TGTGCCAGCAGCTTCCGGACAGGGGGCCTAGCGGACTACAATGAGCAGTTCTTC
D: TRBD1
J: TRBJ2-1
V: TRBV11-2
size: .

CDR3: CASKGRAKAYEQYF
DNA: TGTGCCAGCAAGGGGCGGGCGAAGGCCTACGAGCAGTACTTC
D: .
J: TRBJ2-7
V: TRBV2
size: many